The text below deals with one TCR beta chain. These data belong to a study of T cell responses to AZD1222 COVID-19 vaccine. The repertoire was sequenced with immunoSEQ multiplex PCR; TCRdb's copy has only in-frame clones and lacks some. The table lists around 99,000 clones, around 92% of them singletons. The TCR comes from an adult who received the AZD1222 COVID-19 vaccine. The specimen was peripheral blood, collected 28 days after the second AZD1222 dose.

CDR3 sequence: CASSRTSQNYEQYF. CDR3 in DNA: TGTGCCAGCTCTCGGACTAGCCAAAATTACGAGCAGTACTTC. The genes are TRBV27 and TRBJ2-7; 8 bases are a match to TRBD2. The germline CDR1 and CDR2 sequences are MNHEY and SMNVEV (reference sequence). V was clipped by 8 bases and J by 4 bases; unmatched bases: 10. This CDR3 has 14 residues.